The 28 T cell receptor beta chains in this list originate from one sample, sequenced in a study of blood T cell repertoires in COVID-19. Repertoires were generated with immunoSEQ multiplex PCR, while TCRdb's copy carries only in-frame clones and drops some. The sample has some 150,000 clones, approximately 88% seen once. Sample: peripheral blood. These receptor sequences come from a woman in her fifties or sixties who had recovered from COVID-19.

The rearrangement links TRBV14 to TRBJ2-3, with TRBD2 matching over 7 bases. Germline V gene lookup returns CDR1 SGHDN and CDR2 FVKESK. This CDR3 is 17 amino acids long. Losses at the gene ends were 3 bases for V and 0 bases for J; bases not matched to a gene: 9. CDR3: CASSQGGIPGSTDTQYF. CDR3 sequence (DNA): TGTGCCAGCAGCCAGGGGGGGATCCCCGGAAGCACAGATACGCAGTATTTT.

This sequence joins TRBV6-2 or TRBV6-3 and TRBJ2-3, with D possibly matching TRBD1 (6 bases). Germline CDR1 reads MNHEY; CDR2 reads SVGEGT. The V gene lost 5 bases and the J gene lost 5 bases, with 8 bases spanning the gap. The CDR3 spans 12 residues. The CDR3 DNA is TGTGCCAGCAGTATACAGGGAGATACGCAGTATTTT. Residues: CASSIQGDTQYF.

The rearrangement links TRBV5-6 to TRBJ1-6; no definite D call. The CDR3 loop spans 16 amino acids. Germline assignment: CDR1 SGHDT and CDR2 YYEEEE. V was cut by 3 bases and J by 14 bases, with 24 bases left in between. This CDR3 is CASSSQLDDGGVALHF. The CDR3 DNA reads as TGTGCCAGCAGCTCCCAACTAGACGACGGCGGGGTAGCCCTCCACTTT.

The CDR3 region has the DNA TGTGCCAGCAGCTCTAGCGGGGGCACAGATACGCAGTATTTT. Its protein product is CASSSSGGTDTQYF. V usage is TRBV7-2 and J usage is TRBJ2-3; TRBD2 matches at 9 bases. V trimming: 4 bases; J trimming: 1 base; junction bases outside the gene matches: 0. Germline loops: CDR1 SGHTA, CDR2 FQGNSA. This CDR3 contains 14 residues.

The chain uses TRBV3-1 (or the pseudogene TRBV3-2) and TRBJ1-5; 7 bases align to TRBD1. V lost 2 bases and J lost 1; bases outside the gene matches: 2. CDR1 LGHDT and CDR2 YNNKEL come from the germline V gene (reference sequence). This CDR3 is 15 amino acids long. CDR3 in DNA: TGTGCCAGCAGCCAATCGACAGGGAGCAATCAGCCCCAGCATTTT. Its protein product is CASSQSTGSNQPQHF.

The chain has TRBV19 and TRBJ1-2, with 11 bases matching TRBD1. With 4 bases clipped from V and 4 bases from J, the junction kept 8 bases outside the gene matches. CDR3 length: 16 amino acids. Germline V gene lookup returns CDR1 LNHDA and CDR2 SQIVND (reference sequence). This CDR3 reads CASSTTDRGPSYGYTF. DNA for the CDR3: TGTGCCAGTAGTACCACGGACAGGGGGCCCAGCTATGGCTACACCTTC.

The chain uses TRBV27 and TRBJ2-7; 8 bases are a match to TRBD2. CDR1 MNHEY and CDR2 SMNVEV come from the germline V gene (reference sequence). CDR3 length: 13 residues. J lost 8 bases, V lost 7 bases, and 10 bases had no gene match. The CDR3 region is CASTPGGNGKQYF. DNA of the CDR3: TGTGCCAGCACCCCGGGGGGGAACGGAAAGCAGTACTTC.

CDR3 residues: CASSATSYLSETQYF. In DNA, the CDR3 is TGTGCCAGTAGTGCGACTAGTTATTTGTCGGAGACCCAGTACTTC. The genes are TRBV19 and TRBJ2-5, with D possibly TRBD2 on 6 matching bases. Trimming took off 5 bases at V and 5 bases at J, with 18 bases between the two ends. The germline CDR1 and CDR2 sequences are LNHDA and SQIVND (reference sequence). The CDR3 sequence is 15 residues long. The whole variable domain, filled in from reference TRBV19 and TRBJ2-5, reads DGGITQSPKYLFRKEGQNVTLSCEQNLNHDAMYWYRQDPGQGLRLIYYSQIVNDFQKGDIAEGYSVSREKKESFPLTVTSAQKNPTAFYLCASSATSYLSETQYFGPGTRLLVL.

The chain links TRBV28 to TRBJ1-6, with D perhaps TRBD1 (5 bases). V was trimmed by 3 bases and J by 4 bases, leaving 19 bases between them. Germline CDR1 reads MDHEN; CDR2 reads SYDVKM. There are 18 residues in the CDR3. The CDR3 is CASSLYRDFTPYNSPLHF. The CDR3 coding sequence is TGTGCCAGCAGTTTGTATCGGGACTTTACCCCATATAATTCACCCCTCCACTTT.

The rearrangement joins TRBV7-2 to TRBJ1-6; D call uncertain. The CDR3 loop spans 13 amino acids. The V gene's germline CDR1 is SGHTA and CDR2 FQGNSA. The V and J ends lost 2 bases and 10 bases respectively, with 9 bases between them. This CDR3 reads CASSLPPGSPLHF. The CDR3 nucleotides read TGTGCCAGCAGCTTACCTCCAGGATCACCCCTCCACTTT. Variable domain in full (rest from reference TRBV7-2 and TRBJ1-6): GAGVSQSPSNKVTEKGKDVELRCDPISGHTALYWYRQSLGQGLEFLIYFQGNSAPDKSGLPSDRFSAERTGGSVSTLTIQRTQQEDSAVYLCASSLPPGSPLHFGNGTRLTVT.

The rearrangement joins TRBV5-5 to TRBJ2-2; 13 bases align to TRBD2. CDR1 and CDR2 (germline): SGHKS, YYEKEE (reference sequence). Trimming at V came to 4 bases and at J to 6 bases, leaving 6 bases not matched to a gene. The CDR3 sequence is 16 residues long. CDR3 nucleotide sequence: TGTGCCAGCAGCGTCTTAACTAGCGGGGGGGCCGGGGAGCTGTTTTTT. Its translation: CASSVLTSGGAGELFF.

This clone was counted once. Additional DNA sequences in this sample encode the identical CDR3. The chain joins TRBV7-9 to TRBJ1-2; tentative D call: TRBD1 (6 bases). The V end was cut by 1 base, the J end by 8 bases, with 11 bases between. CDR1 is SEHNR, CDR2 FQNEAQ, per germline (reference sequence). The CDR3 length is 13 residues. The CDR3 DNA follows: TGTGCCAGCAGCTTAGACAGGGTCGTAGGCTACACCTTC. Protein sequence: CASSLDRVVGYTF.

Of note for this clone: Other DNA variants within this sample encode the same CDR3. The chain links TRBV5-1 to TRBJ1-1; weak D call: TRBD1 (5 bases). Germline-derived CDR1 and CDR2 are SGHRS and YFSETQ. V lost 2 bases, J lost 1 base, and 9 bases lay in between. The CDR3 covers 14 residues. The CDR3 reads CASSFRGENTEAFF. The CDR3 nucleotides are TGCGCCAGCAGCTTCCGGGGGGAGAACACTGAAGCTTTCTTT.

V and J are TRBV4-1 and TRBJ2-7; 10 nucleotides match TRBD1. J was trimmed by 4 bases and V by 4 bases; bases with no gene match: 10. From germline, CDR1 is MGHRA and CDR2 YSYEKL. The length of the CDR3 is 16 residues. The CDR3 DNA reads TGCGCCAGCAGCCCAAAAATCGGACAGGGGGAGTACGAGCAGTACTTC. This gives the protein CASSPKIGQGEYEQYF.

This chain links TRBV11-3 with TRBJ1-2, with TRBD1 as a possible D gene (6 bases). V gave up 5 bases and J gave up 8 bases, with 24 bases separating them. The CDR3 is 16 amino acids. Per germline, CDR1 SGHNT and CDR2 YENEEA. The CDR3 region has the DNA TGTGCCAGCAGCCTAATACCGGGACGCCTAACAGGGGGCTACACCTTC. Translated: CASSLIPGRLTGGYTF.

V usage is TRBV11-2 and J usage is TRBJ2-7; 7 bases agree with TRBD2. The CDR3 covers 15 residues. The germline CDR1 and CDR2 sequences are SGHAT and FQNNGV. After removal of 5 bases from V and 7 bases from J, the junction contained 14 bases not matched to a gene. The CDR3 nucleotides read TGTGCCAGCAGCCCGGACTATTCCCGGGGGGTAGAGCAGTACTTC. It is translated as CASSPDYSRGVEQYF.

This clone has only a few counts. The chain is built from TRBV5-4 and TRBJ2-2, with a possible D match to TRBD2 (6 bases). The CDR3 length is 14 residues. CDR1 is SGHNT, CDR2 YYREEE, per germline (reference sequence). Between the trimmed V and J ends, which lost 0 bases and 7 bases, there was a span of 10 bases. DNA of the CDR3: TGTGCCAGCAGCTTGGGGCGGGGTAACGGGGAGCTGTTTTTT. Encoded protein: CASSLGRGNGELFF.

The chain joins TRBV9 to TRBJ2-1, with 12 bases fitting TRBD2. J was trimmed by 4 bases and V by 3 bases; bases with no gene match: 11. The CDR3 runs 18 residues. Germline CDR1 is SGDLS and CDR2 is YYNGEE. The CDR3 DNA reads TGTGCCAGCAGCGGCCAACTTAAAGGACTAGCGGGGTACAATGAGCAGTTCTTC. Translated, it gives CASSGQLKGLAGYNEQFF. Complete variable domain (other parts from reference TRBV9 and TRBJ2-1): DSGVTQTPKHLITATGQRVTLRCSPRSGDLSVYWYQQSLDQGLQFLIQYYNGEERAKGNILERFSAQQFPDLHSELNLSSLELGDSALYFCASSGQLKGLAGYNEQFFGPGTRLTVL.

V usage is TRBV2 and J usage is TRBJ1-1; D is perhaps TRBD1 (5 bases). Germline V gene data show CDR1 as SNHLY and CDR2 as FYNNEI. V was cut by 7 bases and J by 5 bases, with 14 bases left in between. The length of the CDR3 is 13 residues. The CDR3 DNA follows: TGTGCCAGCACCCTCCCAGGGCTTACTGAAGCTTTCTTT. Protein: CASTLPGLTEAFF.

This sequence joins TRBV6-2 or TRBV6-3 and TRBJ2-7, with 13 bases fitting TRBD2. This CDR3 has 15 residues. Germline V gene sequence: CDR1 MNHEY, CDR2 SVGEGT. V lost 5 bases to trimming and J lost 2 bases; unmatched junction nucleotides: 3. CDR3 coding DNA: TGTGCCAGCAGTGCAACTAGCGGGGGGGCCTACGAGCAGTACTTC. This translates into CASSATSGGAYEQYF.

The chain joins TRBV5-1 to TRBJ2-1; 15 bases are shared with TRBD2. Trimming at V came to 4 bases and at J to 3 bases, leaving 2 bases not matched to a gene. There are 16 residues in the CDR3. The germline CDR1 and CDR2 sequences are SGHRS and YFSETQ. The CDR3 protein is CASSGLAGGSYNEQFF. The DNA of the CDR3 is TGCGCCAGCAGCGGACTAGCGGGGGGGAGCTACAATGAGCAGTTCTTC.

This clone was recorded at least ten times. The J gene is TRBJ1-4, the V gene TRBV18, with 10 bases fitting TRBD1. Trimming took 4 bases from V and 5 from J; bases not matched to a gene: 7. The V gene's germline CDR1 is KGHSH and CDR2 LQKENI. This CDR3 is 16 amino acids long. The CDR3 region is CASSRDRGRVNEKLFF. The CDR3, as DNA: TGTGCCAGCTCACGGGACAGGGGTCGAGTGAATGAAAAACTGTTTTTT.

This chain links TRBV9 with TRBJ1-1; D perhaps matches TRBD1 (5 bases). The CDR3 extends over 16 amino acids. V gave up 0 bases and J gave up 4 bases, with 16 bases separating them. CDR1 and CDR2 (germline): SGDLS, YYNGEE. The CDR3 reads CASSVELAGHGTEAFF. CDR3 nucleotide sequence: TGTGCCAGCAGCGTAGAACTAGCGGGGCACGGCACTGAAGCTTTCTTT.

The V call is TRBV9, the J call TRBJ1-2; D might be TRBD1 (6 bases). V was trimmed by 4 bases and J by 5 bases, leaving 24 bases between them. Germline assignment: CDR1 SGDLS and CDR2 YYNGEE. The CDR3 length is 17 residues. Written as DNA, the CDR3 is TGTGCCAGCAGCTTCTTGGGACACCTGCGGCCCCAATATGGCTACACCTTC. Translating gives CASSFLGHLRPQYGYTF.

CDR3 DNA: TGTGCCAGCAAAGGAGAGACAGAAGAGACCCAGTACTTC. This gives the protein CASKGETEETQYF. The chain combines TRBV2 with TRBJ2-5; weak D call: TRBD1 (5 bases). CDR1 is SNHLY and CDR2 is FYNNEI in the germline V gene. The CDR3 spans 13 residues. V was clipped by 7 bases and J by 3 bases, with 12 bases between them. Full variable domain (remainder filled in from reference TRBV2 and TRBJ2-5): EPEVTQTPSHQVTQMGQEVILRCVPISNHLYFYWYRQILGQKVEFLVSFYNNEISEKSEIFDDQFSVERPDGSNFTLKIRSTKLEDSAMYFCASKGETEETQYFGPGTRLLVL.

The genes are TRBV5-4 and TRBJ2-3; possible D gene TRBD1, 5 bases. V dropped 0 bases and J dropped 6 bases, with 11 bases sitting between them. There are 14 residues in the CDR3. CDR1 is SGHNT and CDR2 is YYREEE in the germline V gene (reference sequence). CDR3 region: CASSLGGRVDTQYF. In DNA, the CDR3 is TGTGCCAGCAGCTTGGGGGGCCGGGTTGATACGCAGTATTTT.

The chain recombines TRBV6-5 with TRBJ1-3, with D unclear. Germline assignment: CDR1 MNHEY and CDR2 SVGAGI. Between the trimmed V and J ends, which lost 5 bases and 5 bases, there was a span of 13 bases. This CDR3 is built from 14 residues. CDR3 nucleotides: TGTGCCAGCAGTACGGGGAGAGGGCGAAACACCATATATTTT. It encodes CASSTGRGRNTIYF.

J is TRBJ2-5 and V is TRBV4-1; the D gene is possibly TRBD1 (6 bases). Germline assignment: CDR1 MGHRA and CDR2 YSYEKL. V lost 5 bases and J lost 5, with 18 bases in between. The CDR3 extends over 15 amino acids. Here the CDR3 DNA reads TGCGCCAGCAGCTCGACAGGATGGTTTAGGGAGACCCAGTACTTC. Residues: CASSSTGWFRETQYF.